Given below is one TCR beta chain in context. These data belong to a study of T cells in Graves' hyperthyroidism and ophthalmopathy. Background on the study: Prior to any treatment, at the point of initial diagnosis, peripheral blood was collected.

Looked up from germline, CDR1 is DFQATT and CDR2 is SNEGSKA (reference sequence). The CDR3 length is 14 residues. The ends lost 6 bases at V and 2 bases at J; junction bases unmatched: 10. There were TCR beta CDR3 regions amplified from RNA transcripts. The study used the HTBI primer set for a first-round RT-PCR of the TCR CDR3. TCRdb recomputed calls from the multiplex PCR reads with MiXCR, one row per CDR3 protein. The table includes around 200,000 distinct CDR3 sequences, approximately 20% detected once. Patients were excluded for uncontrolled infection, other autoimmune disease, pregnancy or lactation. Diagnoses rested on clinical symptoms, serum thyroxine and TRAb, thyroid ultrasound and orbital computed tomography.

The rearrangement links TRBV20-1 to TRBJ2-7; 7 nucleotides align to TRBD1. Sequencing was carried out using blood. This receptor was obtained from a man in his forties with Graves' hyperthyroidism. The CDR3 coding sequence is TGCAGTGCACCCCGGGGACAGAGCACCTACGAGCAGTACTTC. This sequence encodes CSAPRGQSTYEQYF.